Shown below are 17 T cell receptor beta chains from a single sample sequenced in a study of cytomegalovirus exposure and HLA in healthy donors. Here immunoSEQ multiplex PCR was the method, and the copy in TCRdb shows in-frame clones only, minus some. The table shows more than 300,000 clones, with 70% to 90% occurring only once. Input material: PBMCs. The receptors were gathered from a woman younger than 35 in good health and CMV-seronegative.

V usage is TRBV5-4 and J usage is TRBJ2-1; TRBD2 matches 7 bases. The germline CDR1 and CDR2 sequences are SGHNT and YYREEE (reference sequence). The CDR3 has 14 residues. Trimming cost V 5 bases and J 4 bases; bases outside gene matches: 6. CDR3 in DNA: TGTGCCAGCAGGGGAGGGAGTACGTACAATGAGCAGTTCTTC. Its protein product is CASRGGSTYNEQFF.

V is TRBV6-1 and J is TRBJ2-4, with D possibly being TRBD2 (5 bases). Germline assignment: CDR1 MNHNS and CDR2 SASEGT. The CDR3 sequence is 13 residues long. V was shortened by 6 bases and J by 8 bases, with 14 bases between the two germline ends. The DNA for the CDR3 is TGTGCCAGCAGGGGATGGGCAGCGGACATTCAGTACTTC. This codes for CASRGWAADIQYF.

This clone turned up a few times. This chain connects TRBV7-9 to TRBJ2-7; 11 nucleotides line up with TRBD2. Germline V CDR1 and CDR2: SEHNR, FQNEAQ (reference sequence). Trimming cost V 5 bases and J 2 bases; bases outside gene matches: 5. The length of the CDR3 is 15 residues. CDR3 sequence: CASSPGLAATYEQYF. CDR3 in DNA: TGTGCCAGCAGCCCGGGACTAGCGGCCACCTACGAGCAGTACTTC.

This clone was seen only once. The rearrangement links TRBV27 to TRBJ2-2, with D unclear. The V end was cut by 5 bases, the J end by 6 bases, with 13 bases between. The CDR3 spans 14 residues. Per germline, CDR1 MNHEY and CDR2 SMNVEV (reference sequence). CDR3: CASSPLVSPGELFF. The CDR3, as DNA: TGTGCCAGCAGTCCCTTGGTTAGCCCCGGGGAGCTGTTTTTT.

The V call is TRBV15, the J call TRBJ1-5; 10 nucleotides agree with TRBD1. The CDR3 length is 17 residues. The V and J ends lost 3 bases and 4 bases, in that order; junction bases with no gene match: 9. CDR1 is LNHNV, CDR2 YYDKDF, per germline (reference sequence). The CDR3, as DNA: TGTGCCACCAGCAGGGGATTTCCGGGACAGGGGAATCAGCCCCAGCATTTT. This encodes CATSRGFPGQGNQPQHF.

This sequence joins TRBV6-6 and TRBJ1-5; maybe TRBD1 (5 bases). V was trimmed by 7 bases and J by 0 bases, leaving 13 bases between them. This CDR3 has 15 amino acids. Germline CDR1 reads MNHNY; CDR2 reads SVGAGI (reference sequence). CDR3 sequence (DNA): TGTGCCAGCAACCGGGGGGGTTATAGCAATCAGCCCCAGCATTTT. Amino acids: CASNRGGYSNQPQHF.

This chain joins TRBV27 and TRBJ1-1, with D uncertain. Germline CDR1 MNHEY, CDR2 SMNVEV (reference sequence). The CDR3 sequence is 14 residues long. V lost 4 bases, J lost 0 bases, and 9 bases lay in between. CDR3 sequence reads: CASSYHRMNTEAFF. The CDR3 DNA reads TGTGCCAGCAGTTATCACAGAATGAACACTGAAGCTTTCTTT.

This chain uses TRBV4-2 with TRBJ2-5; 14 bases line up with TRBD2. This CDR3 comprises 17 residues. Trimming at V came to 1 base and at J to 2 bases, leaving 3 bases not matched to a gene. Germline values: CDR1 LGHNA, CDR2 YNFKEQ. The CDR3 DNA reads as TGTGCCAGCAGCCAAGGGGGACTAGCGGGGGTACAAGAGACCCAGTACTTC. This gives the protein CASSQGGLAGVQETQYF.

V gene TRBV28 combines with J gene TRBJ1-2; D perhaps matches TRBD1 (6 bases). Trimming removed 5 bases at V and 4 bases at J, with 17 bases between. The CDR3 runs 15 residues. Germline V gene sequence: CDR1 MDHEN, CDR2 SYDVKM. The CDR3 DNA follows: TGTGCCAGCAGTCGAAATACAGGGTTAGGCTATGGCTACACCTTC. Translation gives CASSRNTGLGYGYTF.

This chain joins TRBV4-2 and TRBJ2-3; D is unclear. V lost 0 bases and J lost 0, with 16 bases in between. CDR1 and CDR2 (germline): LGHNA, YNFKEQ. CDR3 length: 18 amino acids. CDR3 nucleotide sequence: TGTGCCAGCAGCCAAGATCGTAGAAGCGCTACTAGCACAGATACGCAGTATTTT. Amino acids: CASSQDRRSATSTDTQYF.

CDR3 in DNA: TGTGCCAGCAGTTTTCGGGGGGGACGGTACCTGATGAGGGGGTCACCCCTCCACTTT. This codes for CASSFRGGRYLMRGSPLHF. This rearrangement joins TRBV28 to TRBJ1-6; weak D call: TRBD1 (6 bases). V dropped 3 bases and J dropped 10 bases, with 28 bases sitting between them. Germline CDR1 MDHEN, CDR2 SYDVKM. The CDR3 is 19 amino acids.

This chain connects TRBV6-1 to TRBJ1-5; TRBD1 is a possible D gene (5 bases). V lost 2 bases and J lost 10, with 18 bases in between. CDR1 and CDR2 (germline): MNHNS, SASEGT. CDR3 size: 15 residues. The CDR3, as DNA: TGTGCCAGCAGTGAATTGGGGGGGACCCGAGCCCCCCAGCATTTT. This translates into CASSELGGTRAPQHF.

The chain links TRBV6-5 to TRBJ2-7; possibly TRBD2 for D (7 bases). The germline gives CDR1 MNHEY, CDR2 SVGAGI. The CDR3 spans 16 residues. Trimming stripped 3 bases from V and 7 bases from J, with 22 bases between. The CDR3 region has the DNA TGTGCCAGCAGTTATCATCGAGCAAGGGGGGGCGGGGAGCAGTACTTC. Amino acid sequence: CASSYHRARGGGEQYF.

Note on this clone: The same CDR3 can be traced to other DNA sequences in this sample. This rearrangement joins TRBV5-4 to TRBJ2-7; D call uncertain. CDR3 length: 13 residues. Germline V gene data show CDR1 as SGHNT and CDR2 as YYREEE (reference sequence). V was cut by 4 bases and J by 2 bases, with 10 bases left in between. The CDR3 loop is CASSLESPYEQYF. CDR3 DNA sequence: TGTGCCAGCAGCCTCGAGTCCCCCTACGAGCAGTACTTC.

J is TRBJ1-6 and V is TRBV18, with unresolved D. This CDR3 has 13 residues. In germline, CDR1 is KGHSH, CDR2 LQKENI. V was trimmed by 2 bases and J by 7 bases, leaving 6 bases between them. In DNA form, the CDR3 reads TGTGCCAGCTCACCAGGGCCGAATTCACCCCTCCACTTT. This sequence encodes CASSPGPNSPLHF.

For this clone: In the same sample, other DNA sequences code for this CDR3. This chain links TRBV11-2 with TRBJ2-7, with 12 bases aligning to TRBD1. The germline V gene encodes CDR1 SGHAT and CDR2 FQNNGV. The CDR3 extends over 14 amino acids. Losses at the gene ends were 3 bases for V and 6 bases for J; bases not matched to a gene: 3. The CDR3 bases are TGTGCCAGCAGCTTGGGACAGGGGGCGTTCGAGCAGTACTTC. Translated: CASSLGQGAFEQYF.

This chain joins TRBV19 and TRBJ1-6; 9 nucleotides match TRBD1. The ends lost 4 bases at V and 7 bases at J; junction bases unmatched: 8. The CDR3 extends over 16 amino acids. In germline, CDR1 is LNHDA, CDR2 SQIVND (reference sequence). CDR3 bases: TGTGCCAGTAGTACGGACAGGGGAATTAGGAATTCACCCCTCCACTTT. Encoded protein: CASSTDRGIRNSPLHF.